Listed below are T cell receptor beta chains from one sample, sequenced in a study of T cells in Graves' hyperthyroidism and ophthalmopathy. A single record per CDR3 protein comes from TCRdb applying MiXCR to the multiplex PCR reads. The sample has 300,000 to 450,000 distinct CDR3 sequences; approximately 14% are singletons. Material: blood. The receptors shown here come from a woman under 30 with Graves' hyperthyroidism that later progressed to Graves' ophthalmopathy. The CDR3 runs from the conserved cysteine through the conserved F or W. The order of the fields is J gene, V gene, D gene, clone size, CDR3 length, CDR3 protein, CDR3 DNA. The D gene is left open where the match is weak. Part of the rows lack a size; the others show once, few, many or a class for expanded clones.

J: TRBJ2-2
V: TRBV4-3
D: TRBD2
size: .
length: 17
CDR3: CASSQDPGGPGAGELFF
DNA: TGCGCCAGCAGCCAAGATCCGGGAGGGCCAGGGGCCGGGGAGCTGTTTTTT

J: TRBJ2-2
V: TRBV6-2/TRBV6-3
D: TRBD1
size: .
length: 15
CDR3: CASSYATGPTGELVF
DNA: TGTGCCAGCAGTTACGCGACAGGGCCCACCGGGGAGCTGGTTTTT

J: TRBJ2-2
V: TRBV3-2
D: .
size: few
length: 15
CDR3: CASSQLAGNTGELFF
DNA: TGTGCCAGCAGCCAGCTAGCGGGGAACACCGGGGAGCTGTTTTTT

J: TRBJ2-7
V: TRBV20-1
D: TRBD2
size: .
length: 13
CDR3: CSVLAGAGDEQYF
DNA: TGCAGTGTCCTAGCGGGAGCGGGCGACGAGCAGTACTTC

J: TRBJ1-1
V: TRBV20-1
D: .
size: many
length: 13
CDR3: CSGRTFADTEAFF
DNA: TGCAGTGGGAGGACTTTCGCTGACACTGAAGCTTTCTTT

J: TRBJ1-5
V: TRBV12-3/TRBV12-4
D: .
size: many
length: 13
CDR3: CASSYTDNQPQHF
DNA: TGTGCCAGCAGTTACACCGACAATCAGCCCCAGCATTTT

J: TRBJ1-1
V: TRBV6-1
D: TRBD1
size: few
length: 13
CDR3: CASRRQGATEAFF
DNA: TGTGCCAGCAGACGACAGGGCGCGACTGAAGCTTTCTTT

J: TRBJ2-7
V: TRBV6-6
D: .
size: many
length: 15
CDR3: CASSYNRRSSYEQYF
DNA: TGTGCCAGCAGTTACAATAGAAGGAGCTCCTACGAGCAGTACTTC

J: TRBJ1-5
V: TRBV27
D: TRBD1
size: few
length: 13
CDR3: CASGGQANQPQHF
DNA: TGTGCCAGCGGGGGACAGGCGAATCAGCCCCAGCATTTT

J: TRBJ1-2
V: TRBV27
D: .
size: many
length: 16
CDR3: CASSFSPDRTRYGYTF
DNA: TGTGCCAGCAGTTTTTCGCCCGACAGGACCAGATATGGCTACACCTTC

J: TRBJ1-2
V: TRBV4-1
D: .
size: few
length: 15
CDR3: CASSQEWSGAYGYTF
DNA: TGCGCCAGCAGCCAAGAGTGGTCGGGGGCTTATGGCTACACCTTC

J: TRBJ2-5
V: TRBV18
D: TRBD2
size: few
length: 17
CDR3: CASSLRTRLAGQETQYF
DNA: TGTGCCAGCTCACTAAGAACGCGACTAGCGGGGCAAGAGACCCAGTACTTC

J: TRBJ2-7
V: TRBV3-1
D: TRBD2
size: many
length: 15
CDR3: CASSLKGLAAYEQYF
DNA: TGTGCCAGCAGCCTCAAGGGACTAGCGGCTTACGAGCAGTACTTC

J: TRBJ1-5
V: TRBV15
D: TRBD1
size: .
length: 17
CDR3: CATSRESTGGNVQPQHF
DNA: TGTGCCACCAGCAGAGAATCCACAGGGGGCAATGTTCAGCCCCAGCATTTT

J: TRBJ2-1
V: TRBV20-1
D: .
size: .
length: 16
CDR3: CSARDLVASVYNEQFF
DNA: TGCAGTGCTAGAGATCTAGTGGCTAGCGTTTACAATGAGCAGTTCTTC

J: TRBJ2-6
V: TRBV11-2
D: TRBD1
size: .
length: 17
CDR3: CASSFRTGGTGANVLTF
DNA: TGTGCCAGCAGCTTCAGGACAGGGGGAACTGGGGCCAACGTCCTGACTTTC

J: TRBJ2-1
V: TRBV5-1
D: TRBD2
size: many
length: 17
CDR3: CASSLSIVAGVPNEQFF
DNA: TGCGCCAGCAGCTTGTCTATCGTAGCGGGGGTACCCAATGAGCAGTTCTTC

J: TRBJ2-5
V: TRBV5-1
D: .
size: .
length: 13
CDR3: CASSRGQPGPQYF
DNA: TGCGCCAGCAGCAGGGGTCAACCTGGGCCCCAGTACTTC

J: TRBJ1-5
V: TRBV19
D: .
size: few
length: 16
CDR3: CASSIGQLYSNQPQHF
DNA: TGTGCCAGTAGTATAGGGCAGCTGTATAGCAATCAGCCCCAGCATTTT

J: TRBJ2-7
V: TRBV7-6
D: .
size: .
length: 15
CDR3: CASNKEGVGGYEQYF
DNA: TGTGCCAGCAACAAAGAAGGTGTTGGAGGCTACGAGCAGTACTTC

J: TRBJ2-1
V: TRBV12-3/TRBV12-4
D: .
size: once
length: 15
CDR3: CASSLLDQHSNEQFF
DNA: TGTGCCAGCAGTTTATTGGACCAACACAGCAATGAGCAGTTCTTC

J: TRBJ2-6
V: TRBV28
D: .
size: .
length: 16
CDR3: CASSSTESSGANVLTF
DNA: TGTGCCAGCAGTTCCACGGAGAGCTCTGGGGCCAACGTCCTGACTTTC

J: TRBJ2-7
V: TRBV4-1
D: TRBD2
size: .
length: 15
CDR3: CASSQGSGRASEQYF
DNA: TGCGCCAGCAGCCAGGGGAGTGGGAGGGCCTCCGAGCAGTACTTC

J: TRBJ1-6
V: TRBV30
D: TRBD1
size: many
length: 16
CDR3: CAWKSRTGGIRSPLHF
DNA: TGTGCCTGGAAATCACGGACAGGGGGCATCAGGTCACCCCTCCACTTT